What follows are 26 T cell receptor beta chains derived from one specimen sequenced in a study of identical twins. TCRdb ran MiXCR on the 5' RACE reads and lists one entry per CDR3 protein. This sample has roughly 750,000 distinct CDR3 sequences; 21% occur once, and the top ten carry approximately 4.3%. This sample was also put to use in a study of T cells expressing NK-cell markers.

Sequenced sample: PBMCs. The source is a woman between 18 and 30 years old in good health.

The rearrangement joins TRBV20-1 to TRBJ2-5; the D gene is possibly TRBD1 (6 bases). V was cut by 6 bases and J by 4 bases, with 15 bases left in between. The germline V gene has CDR1 DFQATT and CDR2 SNEGSKA (reference sequence). The CDR3 contains 13 residues. The CDR3 region has the DNA TGCAGTGCGTACAGACCGGACAGAGAGACCCAGTACTTC. It encodes CSAYRPDRETQYF.

The V gene is TRBV20-1, the J gene TRBJ2-7, with D perhaps being TRBD1 or TRBD2 (5 bases each). Trimming shortened V by 5 bases and J by 0 bases, and 20 bases separated the two germline ends. CDR1 DFQATT and CDR2 SNEGSKA come from the germline V gene (reference sequence). The CDR3 has 16 amino acids. This CDR3 reads CSADVPMGESSYEQYF. CDR3 DNA: TGCAGTGCTGACGTCCCCATGGGGGAGAGCTCCTACGAGCAGTACTTC.

This clonotype was seen a few times. The gene calls are TRBV12-3 or TRBV12-4 and TRBJ1-4; possible D gene TRBD1, 5 bases. This CDR3 has 15 residues. V was clipped by 3 bases and J by 4 bases, with 12 bases between them. CDR3: CASSLGETVNEKLFF. The CDR3 DNA sequence: TGTGCCAGCAGTTTGGGGGAAACTGTTAATGAAAAACTGTTTTTT.

In this sample, this clonotype turned up many times. CDR3 residues: CASSYDRGYNEQFF. In DNA form, the CDR3 reads TGTGCCAGCTCTTATGACAGGGGATACAATGAGCAGTTCTTC. This chain uses TRBV27 with TRBJ2-1, with 8 bases lining up with TRBD1. Trimming took 8 bases from V and 4 from J; bases not matched to a gene: 7. The CDR3 loop spans 14 amino acids. Germline CDR1 MNHEY, CDR2 SMNVEV (reference sequence).

This clonotype has a handful of counts. The chain is built from TRBV6-1 and TRBJ2-3; the match to TRBD2 covers 10 bases. The V and J ends lost 6 bases and 2 bases, in that order; junction bases with no gene match: 8. CDR1 is MNHNS and CDR2 is SASEGT in the germline V gene. The CDR3 sequence is 16 residues long. CDR3 region: CASRQLAGAHTDTQYF. For the CDR3, the DNA is TGTGCCAGCAGACAGCTAGCGGGAGCCCACACAGATACGCAGTATTTT.

This clonotype was seen more than once but under ten times. The chain uses TRBV20-1 and TRBJ2-5; D gene uncertain. The V end lost 0 bases, the J end lost 5 bases, and 13 bases lay between the germline ends. CDR3 size: 14 residues. Germline loops: CDR1 DFQATT, CDR2 SNEGSKA (reference sequence). CDR3 DNA: TGCAGTGCTAGAGAAGTCGATAGCCGGGAGACCCAGTACTTC. Its protein product is CSAREVDSRETQYF.

This chain uses TRBV5-1 with TRBJ2-1, with TRBD2 matching 11 bases. The CDR3 has 19 amino acids. CDR1 is SGHRS and CDR2 is YFSETQ in the germline V gene. The V and J ends lost 0 bases and 2 bases, in that order; junction bases with no gene match: 10. The CDR3 reads CASSLVLAGAPKTYNEQFF. In nucleotides, the CDR3 is TGCGCCAGCAGCTTGGTACTAGCGGGGGCCCCGAAAACCTACAATGAGCAGTTCTTC. Variable domain in full (rest from reference TRBV5-1 and TRBJ2-1): KAGVTQTPRYLIKTRGQQVTLSCSPISGHRSVSWYQQTPGQGLQFLFEYFSETQRNKGNFPGRFSGRQFSNSRSEMNVSTLELGDSALYLCASSLVLAGAPKTYNEQFFGPGTRLTVL.

Ten or more counts support this clonotype. The chain carries TRBV7-2 and TRBJ2-1; 10 bases agree with TRBD2. CDR3 size: 14 residues. CDR1 is SGHTA and CDR2 is FQGNSA in the germline V gene. V was clipped by 3 bases and J by 6 bases; unmatched bases: 2. DNA for the CDR3: TGTGCCAGCAGCTTCCGGACTAGCGGCAATGAGCAGTTCTTC. Its protein is CASSFRTSGNEQFF.

Only a few counts were recorded for this clonotype. The chain joins TRBV7-9 to TRBJ1-2; D remains ambiguous. V lost 3 bases, J lost 3 bases, and 8 bases lay in between. The CDR3 length is 13 residues. Germline CDR1 SEHNR, CDR2 FQNEAQ (reference sequence). The CDR3 here is CASSFEGHYGYTF. As DNA, the CDR3 is TGTGCCAGCAGCTTCGAAGGGCACTATGGCTACACCTTC. Using reference TRBV7-9 and TRBJ1-2 for the parts outside the CDR3, the full variable domain is DTGVSQNPRHKITKRGQNVTFRCDPISEHNRLYWYRQTLGQGPEFLTYFQNEAQLEKSRLLSDRFSAERPKGSFSTLEIQRTEQGDSAMYLCASSFEGHYGYTFGSGTRLTVV.

The table lists this clonotype with a count of one. This rearrangement joins TRBV3-1 to TRBJ2-7; 10 bases fit TRBD2. V shed 6 bases and J 6 bases; nucleotides not matched to a gene: 8. In germline, CDR1 is LGHDT, CDR2 YNNKEL (reference sequence). This CDR3 region has 14 residues. CDR3: CASRVAGGFGEQYF. CDR3 in DNA: TGTGCCAGCAGAGTAGCGGGAGGATTTGGCGAGCAGTACTTC.

In this sample, this clonotype turned up a few times. The rearrangement links TRBV12-3 or TRBV12-4 to TRBJ1-6; D is perhaps TRBD1 (5 bases). The CDR3 contains 12 residues. In nucleotides, the CDR3 is TGTCCTTCACCAGGGATGGCTTCACCCCTCCACTTT. This encodes CPSPGMASPLHF.

This clonotype was seen at least ten times. The CDR3 bases are TGTGCCAGCAGCTTAGATGGGGCCTACAATGAGCAGTTCTTC. Its protein product is CASSLDGAYNEQFF. V gene TRBV7-7 combines with J gene TRBJ2-1; D is uncertain. Deletions cut 1 base from V and 2 bases from J, with 6 bases between. In germline, CDR1 is SSHAT, CDR2 FNYEAQ (reference sequence). This CDR3 comprises 14 residues.

The chain recombines TRBV5-1 with TRBJ1-1; possible D gene TRBD1, 5 bases. V dropped 5 bases and J dropped 4 bases, with 18 bases sitting between them. The CDR3 is 15 residues long. Germline V gene data show CDR1 as SGHRS and CDR2 as YFSETQ. CDR3 sequence: CASRSSVGGATEAFF. The CDR3 region has the DNA TGCGCCAGCAGGTCGTCGGTGGGTGGGGCCACTGAAGCTTTCTTT.

The chain is built from TRBV7-8 and TRBJ1-1; D remains ambiguous. CDR1 and CDR2 from the germline V gene are SGHVS and FQNEAQ. The CDR3 spans 13 residues. The V and J ends lost 2 bases and 6 bases respectively, with 10 bases between them. The CDR3 sequence: CASSLWSAAEAFF. For the CDR3, the DNA is TGTGCCAGCAGCTTATGGAGCGCAGCTGAAGCTTTCTTT.

The chain has TRBV20-1 and TRBJ2-1; the match to TRBD2 covers 9 bases. The CDR3 totals 16 residues. With 3 bases clipped from V and 4 bases from J, the junction kept 10 bases outside the gene matches. CDR1 DFQATT and CDR2 SNEGSKA come from the germline V gene (reference sequence). The CDR3 loop reads CSARRGLAGLYNEQFF. CDR3 sequence (DNA): TGCAGTGCTAGGAGGGGGCTAGCGGGACTTTACAATGAGCAGTTCTTC.

This clonotype came up a few times. The rearrangement joins TRBV7-9 to TRBJ2-1; 7 bases align to TRBD2. V lost 3 bases, J lost 9 bases, and 5 bases stayed unmatched. Germline V gives CDR1 SEHNR, CDR2 FQNEAQ (reference sequence). The CDR3 totals 13 residues. CDR3 residues: CASSFGGGIEQFF. The DNA of the CDR3 is TGTGCCAGCAGCTTTGGGGGAGGGATTGAGCAGTTCTTC.

The J gene is TRBJ2-2, the V gene TRBV20-1; 16 bases fit TRBD2. Per the germline V gene, CDR1 is DFQATT and CDR2 is SNEGSKA (reference sequence). The V segment lost 3 bases and the J segment 7 bases; nucleotides outside the gene matches: 5. The CDR3 consists of 16 residues. CDR3 bases: TGCAGTGCTAGGGGACTAGCGGGAGGGCCCGGCGGGGAGCTGTTTTTT. As protein: CSARGLAGGPGGELFF.

The chain employs TRBV20-1 and TRBJ2-7; 11 bases align to TRBD2. The CDR3 is made up of 14 amino acids. J gave up 3 bases and V 2 bases, and 3 bases lay outside the gene matches. CDR1 and CDR2 (germline): DFQATT, SNEGSKA (reference sequence). The DNA for the CDR3 is TGCAGTGCTAGATTCCTAGCGGGGGGCTACGAGCAGTACTTC. Its protein product is CSARFLAGGYEQYF.

The genes are TRBV20-1 and TRBJ2-2; D is uncertain. Looked up from germline, CDR1 is DFQATT and CDR2 is SNEGSKA (reference sequence). Trimming took off 6 bases at V and 1 base at J, with 6 bases between the two ends. This CDR3 has 12 residues. The CDR3 nucleotides are TGCAGTGCCGGCCGGAACACCGGGGAGCTGTTTTTT. Translation: CSAGRNTGELFF.

The V gene is TRBV10-3, the J gene TRBJ2-1; maybe TRBD1 (5 bases). V lost 0 bases and J lost 0, with 9 bases in between. CDR1 and CDR2 from the germline V gene are ENHRY and SYGVKD. There are 16 residues in the CDR3. CDR3 nucleotide sequence: TGTGCCATCAGTGAGTCGGGGCGAACCTCCTACAATGAGCAGTTCTTC. Its translation: CAISESGRTSYNEQFF.

This clonotype was counted a single time. The gene calls are TRBV19 and TRBJ1-1; D uncertain. V was pared by 7 bases and J by 6 bases, with 12 bases between. Germline V gene data show CDR1 as LNHDA and CDR2 as SQIVND (reference sequence). The CDR3 is 12 residues long. CDR3 loop: CASMERFSEAFF. The CDR3 nucleotides are TGTGCCAGTATGGAAAGGTTTTCTGAAGCTTTCTTT.

The gene calls are TRBV20-1 and TRBJ1-1; TRBD1 might be the D (6 bases). Germline CDR1 reads DFQATT; CDR2 reads SNEGSKA (reference sequence). CDR3 length: 13 residues. With 5 bases removed from V and 5 bases from J, the gap between germline ends came to 15 bases. The CDR3 sequence is CSASQGRKTEAFF. Here the CDR3 DNA reads TGCAGTGCTTCACAGGGAAGGAAGACTGAAGCTTTCTTT.

This clonotype was recorded a few times. The chain carries TRBV6-2 or TRBV6-3 and TRBJ2-3, with 9 positions matching TRBD2. Germline V gene data show CDR1 as MNHEY and CDR2 as SVGEGT. There are 16 residues in the CDR3. After removal of 10 bases from V and 2 bases from J, the junction contained 13 bases not matched to a gene. The CDR3, as DNA: TGTGCCACCCAAAGGAGACTAGCGGCTTCCACAGATACGCAGTATTTT. Its translation is CATQRRLAASTDTQYF.

The rearrangement links TRBV10-2 to TRBJ2-3; 11 bases are a match to TRBD2. The J segment lost 4 bases and the V segment lost 2 bases, leaving 8 bases of the junction unmatched. The CDR3 has 17 amino acids. CDR1 and CDR2 (germline): WSHSY, SAAADI. CDR3 coding DNA: TGCGCCAGCAGTGAGGTAGCTAGCGGGAGGATCCCAGATACGCAGTATTTT. The encoded protein is CASSEVASGRIPDTQYF.

In its sample, this clonotype was seen a few times. The CDR3 region is CASRRLAGPGETQYF. The DNA for the CDR3 is TGTGCCAGCAGACGACTAGCGGGGCCGGGAGAGACCCAGTACTTC. The chain combines TRBV12-3 or TRBV12-4 with TRBJ2-5; TRBD2 matches at 11 bases. The CDR3 loop spans 15 amino acids. The junction had 7 bases not matched to a gene; V was cut back by 6 bases and J by 4 bases.

V is TRBV15 and J is TRBJ2-2, with 12 nucleotides matching TRBD2. Germline V gene sequence: CDR1 LNHNV, CDR2 YYDKDF (reference sequence). V shed 7 bases and J 4 bases; nucleotides not matched to a gene: 1. The CDR3 runs 14 residues. CDR3 protein: CATTSGRGTGELFF. The CDR3 nucleotides read TGTGCCACCACTAGCGGGAGGGGCACCGGGGAGCTGTTTTTT.